These T cell receptor beta chains were read from a single sample in a study of T cells in Graves' hyperthyroidism and ophthalmopathy. TCRdb reanalysed the multiplex PCR reads using MiXCR and keeps one entry per CDR3 protein. The repertoire holds about 560,000 distinct CDR3 sequences, with around 14% as singletons. Material for sequencing was blood. The receptors shown here come from a woman aged 25 to 39 with Graves' hyperthyroidism. Each CDR3 is given with its conserved first and last residue. D genes are given only for firm matches. Not every row has a clone size; where given, it reads once, few, many or a size class.

>TRBD1|many|TRBJ1-4|15|TRBV30
TGTGCCTGGATTAACCGGGACAGGAATAATGAAAAACTGTTTTTT
CAWINRDRNNEKLFF
>-|-|TRBJ1-5|13|TRBV4-3
TGCGCCAGCAGCCAAGGTTTCGATCAGCCCCAGCATTTT
CASSQGFDQPQHF
>TRBD1|-|TRBJ1-6|18|TRBV3-1
TGTGCCAGCAGCCCGTGGACAGGACCCACGCTTTATAATTCACCCCTCCACTTT
CASSPWTGPTLYNSPLHF
>-|-|TRBJ1-6|15|TRBV4-1
TGCGCCAGCAGCCCCCCGGGGCCGGCGTACTCACCCCTCCACTTT
CASSPPGPAYSPLHF
>TRBD1|-|TRBJ2-7|15|TRBV5-1
TGCGCCAGCAGCTTTACCGGGACAGTGAGAAACGAGCAGTACTTC
CASSFTGTVRNEQYF
>-|-|TRBJ2-7|15|TRBV20-1
TGCAGTGCTAGAGATATACAGGCTATTGGATACGAGCAGTACTTC
CSARDIQAIGYEQYF
>TRBD2|many|TRBJ2-1|14|TRBV4-3
TGCGCCAGCAGCCAAGGGGCACTAGCGGGATTGCAGTTCTTC
CASSQGALAGLQFF
>-|-|TRBJ1-5|14|TRBV19
TGTGCCAGTACCAGTCTGGCTAGCAATCAGCCCCAGCATTTT
CASTSLASNQPQHF
>TRBD1|few|TRBJ2-4|12|TRBV20-1
TGCAGTGCCGGGACAGATTTAAACATTCAGTACTTC
CSAGTDLNIQYF
>TRBD1|few|TRBJ2-7|13|TRBV29-1
TGCAGCGTTGACGGGGACAGGGCCTTCGAGCAGTACTTC
CSVDGDRAFEQYF
>-|many|TRBJ2-5|15|TRBV12-3/TRBV12-4
TGTGCCAGCAGCCTTCACGGGACACCGCAAGAGACCCAGTACTTC
CASSLHGTPQETQYF
>TRBD2|many|TRBJ2-7|15|TRBV5-1
TGCGCCAGCAGCTGGATGACTAGCGGTTCCTACGAGCAGTACTTC
CASSWMTSGSYEQYF
>-|many|TRBJ2-1|15|TRBV7-3
TGTGCCAGCAGCTCCGTGGGGGCCACCTACAATGAGCAGTTCTTC
CASSSVGATYNEQFF
>TRBD1|-|TRBJ2-1|16|TRBV5-4
TGTGCCAGCAGCCCGGAACTAGACAGGGTGGGCGATGAGCAGTTCTTC
CASSPELDRVGDEQFF
>-|few|TRBJ1-5|15|TRBV6-2/TRBV6-3
TGTGCCAGCAGTTCTCCTAGGGGGGGTACCCAGCCCCAGCATTTT
CASSSPRGGTQPQHF
>TRBD1|-|TRBJ2-1|14|TRBV24-1
TGTGCCACCAGTGATCCCGACAGGGGGGAGACCCAGTTCTTC
CATSDPDRGETQFF
>TRBD1|many|TRBJ1-1|16|TRBV12-3/TRBV12-4
TGTGCCAGCAGTCTGGGGACAGGGCTAGAGAACACTGAAGCTTTCTTT
CASSLGTGLENTEAFF
>-|few|TRBJ2-6|15|TRBV3-1
TGTGCCAGCAGCCAAGACGGGAGTGGGGCCAACGTCCTGACTTTC
CASSQDGSGANVLTF
>-|many|TRBJ1-1|14|TRBV6-2/TRBV6-3
TGTGCCAGCAGTTACGTGGCAGCTAACACTGAAGCTTTCTTT
CASSYVAANTEAFF
>TRBD2|many|TRBJ2-7|13|TRBV6-1
TGTGCCAGCAGCCCAACTAGCGTCTACGAGCAGTACTTC
CASSPTSVYEQYF
>TRBD1|-|TRBJ2-7|12|TRBV10-3
TGTGCCGTGGGGACAGAGCAGTACGAGCAGTACTTC
CAVGTEQYEQYF
>TRBD1|-|TRBJ1-6|15|TRBV6-1
TGTGCCAGCAGTGAGGCAGGGGGCTATAATTCACCCCTCCACTTT
CASSEAGGYNSPLHF
>TRBD2|many|TRBJ2-3|17|TRBV7-2
TGTGCCAGCAGCCCCGACGGTCGCGGGAGTTGGGCAGATACGCAGTATTTT
CASSPDGRGSWADTQYF
>-|many|TRBJ2-1|13|TRBV2
TGTGCCAGCAGGGATGAAATCTACAATGAGCAGTTCTTC
CASRDEIYNEQFF
>-|few|TRBJ2-1|11|TRBV12-3/TRBV12-4
TGTGCCAGCAGGAGGGCCCGCGAGCAGTTCTTC
CASRRAREQFF
>-|many|TRBJ2-1|11|TRBV7-2
TGTGCCAGCAGCAACTACAATGAGCAGTTCTTC
CASSNYNEQFF
>TRBD1|-|TRBJ2-3|16|TRBV11-2
TGTGCCAGCAGCTTTCGACAGGGGGCTGGCACAGATACGCAGTATTTT
CASSFRQGAGTDTQYF
>TRBD1|many|TRBJ1-2|15|TRBV27
TGTGCCAGCAGTTCGACAGGGAGGGACAACTATGGCTACACCTTC
CASSSTGRDNYGYTF
>-|-|TRBJ2-1|15|TRBV7-2
TGTGCCAGCAGTTACTCGAGGGGGGGCGGTTATGAGCAGTTCTTC
CASSYSRGGGYEQFF
>-|-|TRBJ2-1|14|TRBV5-4
TGTGCCAGCAGCTTGGGTCTAGCAGTCGATGAGCAGTTCTTC
CASSLGLAVDEQFF
>-|many|TRBJ2-1|13|TRBV3-1
TGTGCCAGCAGCCAAGGGAATCAGGGTGAGCAGTTCTTC
CASSQGNQGEQFF
>TRBD1|many|TRBJ1-1|15|TRBV11-2
TGTGCCAGCAGCCAGCCGACAGGGGCGAACACTGAAGCTTTCTTT
CASSQPTGANTEAFF
>TRBD2|-|TRBJ2-7|14|TRBV12-3/TRBV12-4
TGTGCCAGCAGTCCGACTAGCGCGATGGACGAGCAGTACTTC
CASSPTSAMDEQYF
>-|many|TRBJ2-7|12|TRBV6-1
TGTGCCAGCAGTGGACTCAACTACGAGCAGTACTTC
CASSGLNYEQYF
>TRBD2|many|TRBJ2-7|17|TRBV27
TGTGCCAGCAGTTCCTCCGGGACTAGCGGGACCATCTACGAGCAGTACTTC
CASSSSGTSGTIYEQYF
>-|few|TRBJ2-2|17|TRBV4-3
TGCGCCAGCAGCCAAGATGTAGGGGTGCAAGACACCGGGGAGCTGTTTTTT
CASSQDVGVQDTGELFF
>TRBD2|-|TRBJ2-3|16|TRBV5-1
TGCGCCAGCAGCTTGGCCTCTAGCGGGTATTCAGATACGCAGTATTTT
CASSLASSGYSDTQYF
>TRBD2|many|TRBJ2-7|12|TRBV29-1
TGCAGCGTTGGGCGGGAGAGATACGAGCAGTACTTC
CSVGRERYEQYF
>TRBD1|many|TRBJ1-6|15|TRBV7-9
TGTGCCAGCAGAAAACAGGGGGCGGAAAATTCACCCCTCCACTTT
CASRKQGAENSPLHF
>-|few|TRBJ2-7|16|TRBV11-2
TGTGCCAGCAGCTTAGTTGGTGCTCGCGACGCCCACGAGCAGTACTTC
CASSLVGARDAHEQYF
>TRBD1|few|TRBJ2-1|15|TRBV25-1
TGTGCCAGCAGTGATAACAGGGGAGCCTACAATGAGCAGTTCTTC
CASSDNRGAYNEQFF
>-|-|TRBJ2-7|12|TRBV30
TGTGCCTGGAGTGCCAGCTCCAATGAGCAGTACTTC
CAWSASSNEQYF
>-|few|TRBJ2-3|16|TRBV10-3
TGTGCCATCAGTGGAAGGGGGGGCACAGCCACAGATACGCAGTATTTT
CAISGRGGTATDTQYF